The clone carrying this T cell receptor (beta chain) was recorded once. No antigen is known for it. Germline loops: CDR1 MNHEY, CDR2 SVGAGI. With 0 bases clipped from V and 6 bases from J, the junction kept 9 bases outside the gene matches. This CDR3 contains 17 residues. TCRdb processed the reads anew with MiXCR; each CDR3 protein has one entry. The sample lists around 540,000 distinct CDR3 sequences, around 35% occurring once. This record belongs to a study of T cell repertoires in cytomegalovirus infection. V is TRBV6-5 and J is TRBJ1-5, with 9 bases identical to TRBD1. The source was cultured PBMCs, collected from culture after CMV antigen stimulation. The clonotype originates from a human donor in good health (CMV status not recorded). Some clones in this sample may be carry-over from other donors' samples. CDR3 sequence: CASSYSWQTGGGQPQHF. CDR3 nucleotide sequence: TGTGCCAGCAGTTACTCATGGCAGACAGGGGGGGGTCAGCCCCAGCATTTT.